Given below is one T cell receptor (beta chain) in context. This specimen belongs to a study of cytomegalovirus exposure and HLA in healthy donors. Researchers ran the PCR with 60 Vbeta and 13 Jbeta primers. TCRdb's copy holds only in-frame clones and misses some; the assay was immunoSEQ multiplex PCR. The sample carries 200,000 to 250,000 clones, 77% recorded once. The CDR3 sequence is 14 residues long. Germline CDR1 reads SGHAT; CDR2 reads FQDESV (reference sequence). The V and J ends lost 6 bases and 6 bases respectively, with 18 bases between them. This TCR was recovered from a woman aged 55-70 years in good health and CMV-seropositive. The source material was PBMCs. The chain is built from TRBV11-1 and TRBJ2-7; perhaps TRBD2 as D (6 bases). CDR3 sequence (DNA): TGTGCCAGCAGGACGCAGGGTTGGGGAGGCGAGCAGTACTTC. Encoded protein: CASRTQGWGGEQYF.